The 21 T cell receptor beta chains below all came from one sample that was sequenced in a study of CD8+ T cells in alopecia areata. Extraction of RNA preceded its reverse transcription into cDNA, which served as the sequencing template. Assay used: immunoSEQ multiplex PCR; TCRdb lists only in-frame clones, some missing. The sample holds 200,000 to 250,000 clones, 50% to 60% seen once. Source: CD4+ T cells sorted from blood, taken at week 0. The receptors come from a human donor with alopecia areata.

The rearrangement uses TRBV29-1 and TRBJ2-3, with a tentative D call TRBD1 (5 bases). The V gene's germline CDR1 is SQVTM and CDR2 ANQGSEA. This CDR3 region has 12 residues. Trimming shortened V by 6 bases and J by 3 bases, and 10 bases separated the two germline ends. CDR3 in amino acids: CSVSRETDTQYF. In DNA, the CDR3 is TGCAGCGTGAGCAGGGAAACAGATACGCAGTATTTT.

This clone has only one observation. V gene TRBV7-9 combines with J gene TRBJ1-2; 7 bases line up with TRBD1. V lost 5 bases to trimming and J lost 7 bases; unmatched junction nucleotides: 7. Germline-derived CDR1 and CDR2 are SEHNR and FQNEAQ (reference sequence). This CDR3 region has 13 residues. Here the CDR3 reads CASSPDRPGGYTF. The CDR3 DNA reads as TGTGCCAGCAGCCCGGACAGGCCCGGTGGCTACACCTTC.

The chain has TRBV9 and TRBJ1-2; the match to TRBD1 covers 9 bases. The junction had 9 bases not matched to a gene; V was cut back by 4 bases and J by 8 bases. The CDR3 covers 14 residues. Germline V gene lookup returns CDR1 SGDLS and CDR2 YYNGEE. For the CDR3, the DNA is TGTGCCAGCAGCCCCGGGACAGGGACGGGAGGCTACACCTTC. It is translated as CASSPGTGTGGYTF.

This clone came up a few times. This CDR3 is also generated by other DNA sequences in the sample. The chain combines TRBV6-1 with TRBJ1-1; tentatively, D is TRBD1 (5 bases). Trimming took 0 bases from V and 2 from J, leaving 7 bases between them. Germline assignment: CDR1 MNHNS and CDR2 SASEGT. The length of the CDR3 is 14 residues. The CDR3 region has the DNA TGTGCCAGCAGTGAAGCTTGGGGCAACACTGAAGCTTTCTTT. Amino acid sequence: CASSEAWGNTEAFF.

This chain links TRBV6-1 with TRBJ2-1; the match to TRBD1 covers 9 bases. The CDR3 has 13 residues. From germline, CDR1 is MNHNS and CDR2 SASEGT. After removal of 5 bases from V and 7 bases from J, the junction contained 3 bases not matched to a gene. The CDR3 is CASSWTGVNEQFF. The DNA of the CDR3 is TGTGCCAGCAGTTGGACAGGGGTGAATGAGCAGTTCTTC.

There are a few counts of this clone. For the CDR3, the DNA is TGTGCCAGCAGCCAAAGAGGTAGCAATCAGCCCCAGCATTTT. Protein sequence: CASSQRGSNQPQHF. J is TRBJ1-5 and V is TRBV14; the D is unclear. The CDR3 is 14 amino acids. Germline V lookup: CDR1 SGHDN, CDR2 FVKESK. The V and J ends lost 2 bases and 0 bases respectively, with 5 bases between them.

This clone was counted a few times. The CDR3 region has the DNA TGTGCCACCAGCAGAGATCCGTCAGGGGAGGGGGGCTACACCTTC. Amino acids: CATSRDPSGEGGYTF. This chain links TRBV15 with TRBJ1-2; the D gene is possibly TRBD1 (6 bases). Trimming removed 0 bases from V and 8 bases from J, with 16 bases in between. The CDR3 runs 15 residues. Germline CDR1 is LNHNV and CDR2 is YYDKDF (reference sequence).

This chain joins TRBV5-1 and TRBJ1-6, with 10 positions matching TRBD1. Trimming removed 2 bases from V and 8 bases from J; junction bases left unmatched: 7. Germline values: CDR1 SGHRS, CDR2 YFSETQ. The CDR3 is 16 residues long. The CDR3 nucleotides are TGCGCCAGCAGCTTCGGGACAGGGGAGGACGATTCACCCCTCCACTTT. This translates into CASSFGTGEDDSPLHF. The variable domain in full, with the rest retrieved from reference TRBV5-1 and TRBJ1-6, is KAGVTQTPRYLIKTRGQQVTLSCSPISGHRSVSWYQQTPGQGLQFLFEYFSETQRNKGNFPGRFSGRQFSNSRSEMNVSTLELGDSALYLCASSFGTGEDDSPLHFGNGTRLTVT.

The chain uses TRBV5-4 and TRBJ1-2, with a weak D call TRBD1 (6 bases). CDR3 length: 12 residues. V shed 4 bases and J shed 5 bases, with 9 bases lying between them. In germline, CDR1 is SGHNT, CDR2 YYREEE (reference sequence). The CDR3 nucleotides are TGTGCCAGCAGCGTGGACAGTTATGGCTACACCTTC. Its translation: CASSVDSYGYTF.

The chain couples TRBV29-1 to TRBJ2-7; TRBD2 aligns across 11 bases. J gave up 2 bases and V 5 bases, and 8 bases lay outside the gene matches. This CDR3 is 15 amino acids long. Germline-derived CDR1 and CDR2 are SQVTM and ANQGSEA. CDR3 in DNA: TGCAGCGTTCGACTAGCGGGAACGGTCGCCTACGAGCAGTACTTC. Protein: CSVRLAGTVAYEQYF.

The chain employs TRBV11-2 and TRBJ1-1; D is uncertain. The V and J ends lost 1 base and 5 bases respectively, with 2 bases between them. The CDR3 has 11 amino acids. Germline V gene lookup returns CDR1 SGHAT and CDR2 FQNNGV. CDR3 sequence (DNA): TGTGCCAGCAGCTTAGTGACTGAAGCTTTCTTT. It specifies CASSLVTEAFF.

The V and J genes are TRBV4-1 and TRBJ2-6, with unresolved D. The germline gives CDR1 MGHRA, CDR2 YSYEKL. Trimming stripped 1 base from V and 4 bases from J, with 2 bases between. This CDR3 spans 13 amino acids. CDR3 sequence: CASSQAGANVLTF. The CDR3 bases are TGCGCCAGCAGCCAAGCCGGGGCCAACGTCCTGACTTTC.

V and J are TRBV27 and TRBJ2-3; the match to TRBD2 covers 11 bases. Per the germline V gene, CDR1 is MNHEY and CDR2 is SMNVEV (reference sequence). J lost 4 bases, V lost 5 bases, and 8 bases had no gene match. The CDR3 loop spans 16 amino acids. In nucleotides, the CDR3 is TGTGCCAGCAGTCCCTTTCTAGCGGGGGGCCCAGATACGCAGTATTTT. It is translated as CASSPFLAGGPDTQYF.

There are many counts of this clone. Written as DNA, the CDR3 is TGTGCCAGCAGCGTTGATCGGGAGGAGGCAGAGACCCAGTACTTC. The encoded protein is CASSVDREEAETQYF. V and J are TRBV9 and TRBJ2-5, with 7 bases matching TRBD2. The germline CDR1 and CDR2 sequences are SGDLS and YYNGEE. The J segment lost 4 bases and the V segment lost 2 bases, leaving 8 bases of the junction unmatched. The CDR3 spans 15 residues.

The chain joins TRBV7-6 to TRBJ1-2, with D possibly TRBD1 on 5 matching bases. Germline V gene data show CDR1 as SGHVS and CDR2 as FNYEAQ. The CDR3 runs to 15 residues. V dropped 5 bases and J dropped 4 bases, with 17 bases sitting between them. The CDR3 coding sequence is TGTGCCAGCAGCCCAGCCGGGACGGAAGTCTATGGCTACACCTTC. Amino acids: CASSPAGTEVYGYTF.

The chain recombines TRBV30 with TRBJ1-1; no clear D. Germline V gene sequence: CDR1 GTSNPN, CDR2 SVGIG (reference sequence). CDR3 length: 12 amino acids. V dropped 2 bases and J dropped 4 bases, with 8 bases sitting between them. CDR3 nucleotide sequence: TGTGCCTGGAGTAAGGGTGTCACTGAAGCTTTCTTT. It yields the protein CAWSKGVTEAFF.

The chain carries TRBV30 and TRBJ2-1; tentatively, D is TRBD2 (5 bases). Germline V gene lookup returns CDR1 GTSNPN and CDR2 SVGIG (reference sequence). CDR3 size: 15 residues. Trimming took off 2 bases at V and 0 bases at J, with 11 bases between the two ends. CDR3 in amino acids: CAWSRLPSSYNEQFF. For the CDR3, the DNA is TGTGCCTGGAGTCGACTACCGAGCTCCTACAATGAGCAGTTCTTC. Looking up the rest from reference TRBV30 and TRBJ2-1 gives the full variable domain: SQTIHQWPATLVQPVGSPLSLECTVEGTSNPNLYWYRQAAGRGLQLLFYSVGIGQISSEVPQNLSASRPQDRQFILSSKKLLLSDSGFYLCAWSRLPSSYNEQFFGPGTRLTVL.

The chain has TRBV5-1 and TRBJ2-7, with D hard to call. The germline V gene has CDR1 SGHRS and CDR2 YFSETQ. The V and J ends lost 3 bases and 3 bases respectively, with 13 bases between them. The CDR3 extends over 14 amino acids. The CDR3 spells CASSSELEFYEQYF. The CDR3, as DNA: TGCGCCAGCAGCTCGGAACTGGAGTTCTACGAGCAGTACTTC.

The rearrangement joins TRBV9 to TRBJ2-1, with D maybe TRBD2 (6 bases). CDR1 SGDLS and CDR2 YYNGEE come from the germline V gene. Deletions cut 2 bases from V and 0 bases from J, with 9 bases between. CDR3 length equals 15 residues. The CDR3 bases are TGTGCCAGCAGCGTGGGACTGAGCTCCTACAATGAGCAGTTCTTC. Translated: CASSVGLSSYNEQFF. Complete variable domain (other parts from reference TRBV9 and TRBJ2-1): DSGVTQTPKHLITATGQRVTLRCSPRSGDLSVYWYQQSLDQGLQFLIQYYNGEERAKGNILERFSAQQFPDLHSELNLSSLELGDSALYFCASSVGLSSYNEQFFGPGTRLTVL.

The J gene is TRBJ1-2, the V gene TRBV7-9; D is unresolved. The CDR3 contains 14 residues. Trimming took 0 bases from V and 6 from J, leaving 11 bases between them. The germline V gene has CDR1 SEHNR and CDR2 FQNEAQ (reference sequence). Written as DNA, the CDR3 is TGTGCCAGCAGCTTAGCCCTCAACGCGAATGGCTACACCTTC. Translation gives CASSLALNANGYTF.

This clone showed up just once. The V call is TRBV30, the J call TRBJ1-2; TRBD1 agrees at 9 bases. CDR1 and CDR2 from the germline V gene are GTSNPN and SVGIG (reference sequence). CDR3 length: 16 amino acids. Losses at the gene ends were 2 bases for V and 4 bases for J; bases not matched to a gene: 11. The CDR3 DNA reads TGTGCCTGGAGTCCAGGAGGGGGACAGGGCATCTATGGCTACACCTTC. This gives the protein CAWSPGGGQGIYGYTF.